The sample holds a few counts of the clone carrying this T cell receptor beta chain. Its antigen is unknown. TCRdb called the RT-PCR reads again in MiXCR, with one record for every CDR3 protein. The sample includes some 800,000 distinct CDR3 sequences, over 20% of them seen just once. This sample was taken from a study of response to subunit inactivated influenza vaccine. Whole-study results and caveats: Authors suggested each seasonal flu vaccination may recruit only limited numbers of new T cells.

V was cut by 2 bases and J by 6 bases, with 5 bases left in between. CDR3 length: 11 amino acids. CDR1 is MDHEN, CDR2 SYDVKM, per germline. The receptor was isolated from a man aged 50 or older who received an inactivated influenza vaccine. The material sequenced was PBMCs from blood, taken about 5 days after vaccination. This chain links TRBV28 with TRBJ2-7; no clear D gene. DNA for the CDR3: TGTGCCAGCAGTTTAGTTACCGAGCAGTACTTC. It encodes CASSLVTEQYF.